This TCR beta chain comes out of a study of T cell responses to AZD1222 COVID-19 vaccine (dated by TCRdb to the early 2020s). With regard to the full study: Because spike-specific TCR depth and breadth did not differ between the two schedules, AZD1222 recipients who got a second dose at roughly 4 weeks were pooled with those who got a second dose at roughly 12 weeks. A total of 230 to 250 trial participants underwent TCR sequencing, of whom some 210 received two doses of AZD1222 and about 25 received two doses of the MenACWY control vaccine. Trial participants were enrolled by age into subgroups of 18-55, 56-69 and 70-plus years, and about 150, 27 and 61 TCR-sequenced participants, respectively, were included in these subgroups. What the work shows at the level of the full study, not this receptor alone: Because no day 14 peak-response samples were available, repertoires were characterized only after the peak T cell response. Vaccine-associated CD4 TCRs spanned the whole spike protein, with dominant responses in regions 160-218 and 743-854. Epitopes outside the regions mutated in the B.1.351 and B.1.1.7 variants were reportedly recognized by nearly half of the unique spike-specific TCRs. A significant rise in spike-specific TCR breadth and depth was observed after two AZD1222 doses relative to day 0 and relative to MenACWY recipients. Only 5 to 7 AZD1222 recipients were SARS-CoV-2 seropositive at baseline, limiting conclusions about previously exposed vaccinees. Participants were mostly white British and included more females than males, and it was suggested by the authors that clonal diversity may have been underestimated. The 56-69-year group was small, and its depth increase did not reach significance, likely because of low power.

Turning to this clone: There is no known antigen for this receptor. Per-base quality was not reported, and no clone a single base away is much larger than it.

The CDR3 regions of human TCRbeta chains were subjected to immunosequencing. The study's processing was this. TCRs in the repertoires were compared against a reference library of SARS-CoV-2-specific TCRs that had been generated with the MIRA antigen-specificity platform. Breadth was defined as the fraction of unique TCRs that were SARS-CoV-2-associated, and depth was defined as the fraction of total T cells that were SARS-CoV-2-associated. Each spike-specific TCR was assigned to its reactive spike region and to a CD4 or CD8 class using the MIRA data. Log10-transformed breadth and depth values were compared by one-way ANOVA with Sidak's multiple comparisons tests. In its TCRdb copy, this immuneACCESS table keeps in-frame sequences only and misses some clones. Where compared with another copy, unresolved V genes explain less than half of these, and the others have no known cause. That table gives V, J and clone size, and the DNA gave D and trimming. In all, the sample holds roughly 100,000 clones, and 85% to 90% of those were seen once. The ten largest account for about 28% of the sample.

The time point label, read with the paper, signifies: baseline before first vaccination. Vaccinee samples came from UK trials COV001 and COV002, including a single-blind randomized controlled phase 2/3 trial of AZD1222 (ChAdOx1 nCoV-19) in healthy adults. For TCRbeta chain sequencing, PBMC samples from trial participants were taken at day 0 and at day 28 after the second dose. The specimen comprised peripheral blood, sampled on day 0 of AZD1222 vaccination. The sequence was obtained from an adult in good health.

Here the CDR3 is given as CAGSGAAGTYNSPLHF. The bases read TGCGCCGGCTCGGGGGCGGCAGGAACCTATAATTCACCCCTCCACTTT. The chain couples TRBV10-1 to TRBJ1-6; TRBD1 might be the D gene, on 6 matching bases. Taken from cysteine to phenylalanine, the CDR3 has 16 residues. The sequence is cut down to CDR3 DNA, 48 bases in frame from base 1. The germline V gene (reference sequence) yields WNHNN for CDR1 and SYGVQD for CDR2. V is clipped by 11 bases and J by 2 bases, and the sequence between their germline boundaries is 19 bases long.